This T cell receptor (beta chain) appears in the sequencing data of a study of T cell repertoires in cytomegalovirus infection. The overall study: It was the public TCR beta signatures that indicated both CMV infection and matching HLA type. General observations from the study: The cumulative frequency of public TCR beta families distinguished individuals who carried CMV together with the relevant HLA. HLA-C-restricted CMV-specific TCR beta clonotypes prevailed in the ex vivo response.

Via MiXCR, TCRdb re-called the reads, giving one row per CDR3 protein. The data contain almost 550,000 distinct CDR3 sequences, 15% to 20% of them singletons. Remarks on this clonotype: No antigen is known for it.

Trimming cost V 6 bases and J 6 bases; bases outside gene matches: 2. The CDR3 length is 11 residues. The germline gives CDR1 SQVTM, CDR2 ANQGSEA. The sequencing sample was made of CD8+ T cells from PBMCs. The genes are TRBV29-1 and TRBJ1-2; 9 positions agree with TRBD1. The TCR originated in a human donor in good health (CMV status not recorded). Some clones in this sample may be carry-over from other donors' samples. The CDR3 reads CSVTGGHGYTF. The CDR3 DNA sequence: TGCAGCGTAACAGGGGGCCATGGCTACACCTTC.